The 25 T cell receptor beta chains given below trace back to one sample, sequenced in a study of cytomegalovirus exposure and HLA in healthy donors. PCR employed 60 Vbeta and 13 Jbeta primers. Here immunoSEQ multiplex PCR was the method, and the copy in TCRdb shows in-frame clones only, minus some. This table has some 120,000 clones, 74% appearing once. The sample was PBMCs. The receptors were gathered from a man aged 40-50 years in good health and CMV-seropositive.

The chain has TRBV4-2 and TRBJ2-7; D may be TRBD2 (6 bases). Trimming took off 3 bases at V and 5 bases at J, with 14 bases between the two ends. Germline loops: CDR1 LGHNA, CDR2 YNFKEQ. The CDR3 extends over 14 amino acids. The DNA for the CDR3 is TGTGCCAGCAGCCATCCCGGAGGGGAGAACGAGCAGTACTTC. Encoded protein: CASSHPGGENEQYF.

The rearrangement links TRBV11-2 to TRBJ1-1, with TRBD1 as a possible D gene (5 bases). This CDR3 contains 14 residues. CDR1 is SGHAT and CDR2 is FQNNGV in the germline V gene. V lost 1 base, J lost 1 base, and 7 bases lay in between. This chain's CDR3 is CASSLVGGNTEAFF. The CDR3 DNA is TGTGCCAGCAGCTTAGTCGGGGGGAACACTGAAGCTTTCTTT.

The CDR3 sequence: CASSLNRGPNEKLFF. The CDR3, as DNA: TGTGCCAGCAGTCTCAACAGGGGGCCTAATGAAAAACTGTTTTTT. The genes are TRBV6-5 and TRBJ1-4, with 9 bases that match TRBD1. The germline V gene encodes CDR1 MNHEY and CDR2 SVGAGI. Trimming took 5 bases from V and 3 from J; bases not matched to a gene: 4. There are 15 residues in the CDR3.

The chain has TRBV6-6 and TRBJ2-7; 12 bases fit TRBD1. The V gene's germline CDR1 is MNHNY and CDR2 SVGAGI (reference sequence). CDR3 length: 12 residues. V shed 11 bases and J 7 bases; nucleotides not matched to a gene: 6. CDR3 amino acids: CAVRDRGREQYF. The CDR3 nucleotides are TGTGCCGTCCGGGACAGGGGGCGAGAGCAGTACTTC.

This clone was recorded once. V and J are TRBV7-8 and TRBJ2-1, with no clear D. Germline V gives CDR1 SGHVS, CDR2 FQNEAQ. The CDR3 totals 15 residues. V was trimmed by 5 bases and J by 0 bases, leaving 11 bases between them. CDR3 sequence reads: CASSPPVSSYNEQFF. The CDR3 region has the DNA TGTGCCAGCAGCCCCCCCGTGAGCTCCTACAATGAGCAGTTCTTC.

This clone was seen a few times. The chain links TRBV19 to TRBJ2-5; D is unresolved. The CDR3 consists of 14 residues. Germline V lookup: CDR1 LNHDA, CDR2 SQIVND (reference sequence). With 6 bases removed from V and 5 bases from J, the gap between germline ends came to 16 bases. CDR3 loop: CASSPIPAGETQYF. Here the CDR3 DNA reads TGTGCCAGTAGCCCCATACCTGCCGGGGAGACCCAGTACTTC.

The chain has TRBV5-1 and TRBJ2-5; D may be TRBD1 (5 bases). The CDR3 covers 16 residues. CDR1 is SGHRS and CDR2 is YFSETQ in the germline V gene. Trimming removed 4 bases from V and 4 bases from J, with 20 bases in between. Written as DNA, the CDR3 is TGCGCCAGCAGCCATAAAGGGGTAAGAGAAGGAGAGACCCAGTACTTC. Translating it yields CASSHKGVREGETQYF.

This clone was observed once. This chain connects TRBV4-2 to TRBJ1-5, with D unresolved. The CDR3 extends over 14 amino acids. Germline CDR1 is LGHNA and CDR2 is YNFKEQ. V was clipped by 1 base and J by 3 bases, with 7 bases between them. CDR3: CASSQGRDNQPQHF. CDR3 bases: TGTGCCAGCAGCCAAGGACGGGACAATCAGCCCCAGCATTTT.

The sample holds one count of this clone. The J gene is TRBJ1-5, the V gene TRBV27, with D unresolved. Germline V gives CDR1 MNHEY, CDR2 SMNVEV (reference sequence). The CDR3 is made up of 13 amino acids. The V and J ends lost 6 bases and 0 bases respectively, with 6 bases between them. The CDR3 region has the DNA TGTGCCAGCAGAGACACTAGCAATCAGCCCCAGCATTTT. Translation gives CASRDTSNQPQHF.

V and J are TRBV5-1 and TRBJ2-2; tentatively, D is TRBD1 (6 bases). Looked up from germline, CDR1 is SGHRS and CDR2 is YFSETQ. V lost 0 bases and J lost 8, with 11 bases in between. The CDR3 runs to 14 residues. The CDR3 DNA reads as TGCGCCAGCAGCTTGGCACAGGGTCTTGGGGAGCTGTTTTTT. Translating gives CASSLAQGLGELFF.

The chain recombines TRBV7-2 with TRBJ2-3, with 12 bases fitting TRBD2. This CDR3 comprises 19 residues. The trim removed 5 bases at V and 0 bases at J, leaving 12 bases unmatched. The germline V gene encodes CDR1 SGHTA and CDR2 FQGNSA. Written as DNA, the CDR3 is TGTGCCAGCAGCAGACTGACTAGCGGGGGATTCGCTAGCACAGATACGCAGTATTTT. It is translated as CASSRLTSGGFASTDTQYF.

The CDR3 reads CASSPLQKGAFFSGANVLTF. The CDR3 nucleotides are TGCGCCAGCAGCCCCCTTCAAAAGGGGGCCTTTTTCTCTGGGGCCAACGTCCTGACTTTC. The chain has TRBV5-1 and TRBJ2-6; 7 bases are shared with TRBD1. This CDR3 has 20 amino acids. Germline V gives CDR1 SGHRS, CDR2 YFSETQ. With 4 bases clipped from V and 0 bases from J, the junction kept 16 bases outside the gene matches.

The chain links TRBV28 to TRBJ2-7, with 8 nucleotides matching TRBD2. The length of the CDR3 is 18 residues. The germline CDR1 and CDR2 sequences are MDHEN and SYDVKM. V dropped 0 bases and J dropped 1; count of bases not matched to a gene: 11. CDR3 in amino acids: CASSLWGRGTRTSYEQYF. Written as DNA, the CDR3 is TGTGCCAGCAGTTTATGGGGTAGGGGGACTAGGACATCCTACGAGCAGTACTTC.

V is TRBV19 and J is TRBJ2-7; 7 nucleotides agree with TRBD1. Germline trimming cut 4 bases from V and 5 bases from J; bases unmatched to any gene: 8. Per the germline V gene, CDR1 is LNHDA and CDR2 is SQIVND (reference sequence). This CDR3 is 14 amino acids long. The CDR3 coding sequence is TGTGCCAGTAGTAACCCAGGGGGAAGGAACGAGCAGTACTTC. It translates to CASSNPGGRNEQYF.

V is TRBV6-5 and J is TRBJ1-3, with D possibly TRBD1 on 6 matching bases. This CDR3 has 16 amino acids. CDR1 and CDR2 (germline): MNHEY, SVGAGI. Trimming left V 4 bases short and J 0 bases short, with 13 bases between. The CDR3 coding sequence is TGTGCCAGCAGTTTGACAGGACTGTTCTCTGGAAACACCATATATTTT. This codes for CASSLTGLFSGNTIYF.

CDR3 amino acids: CASRGLDSNYEQYF. The CDR3 region has the DNA TGCGCCAGCAGGGGTCTGGACAGCAACTACGAGCAGTACTTC. This chain uses TRBV5-1 with TRBJ2-7; possible D gene TRBD1, 6 bases. The CDR3 runs to 14 residues. Germline lookup yields CDR1 SGHRS and CDR2 YFSETQ. Trimming shortened V by 5 bases and J by 3 bases, and 15 bases separated the two germline ends.

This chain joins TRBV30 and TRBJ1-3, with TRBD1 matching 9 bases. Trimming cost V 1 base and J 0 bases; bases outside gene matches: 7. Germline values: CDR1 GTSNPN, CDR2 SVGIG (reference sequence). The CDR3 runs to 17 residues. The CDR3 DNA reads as TGTGCCTGGAGTGCCCTGGGACAGGGAACCTCTGGAAACACCATATATTTT. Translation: CAWSALGQGTSGNTIYF. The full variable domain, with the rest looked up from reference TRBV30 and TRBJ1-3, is SQTIHQWPATLVQPVGSPLSLECTVEGTSNPNLYWYRQAAGRGLQLLFYSVGIGQISSEVPQNLSASRPQDRQFILSSKKLLLSDSGFYLCAWSALGQGTSGNTIYFGEGSWLTVV.

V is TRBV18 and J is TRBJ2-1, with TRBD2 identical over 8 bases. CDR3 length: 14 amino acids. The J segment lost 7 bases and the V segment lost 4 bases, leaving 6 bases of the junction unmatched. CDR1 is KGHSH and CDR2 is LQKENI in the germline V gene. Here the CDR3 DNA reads TGTGCCAGCTCACGACTAGCGACCTCGAATGAGCAGTTCTTC. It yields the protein CASSRLATSNEQFF.

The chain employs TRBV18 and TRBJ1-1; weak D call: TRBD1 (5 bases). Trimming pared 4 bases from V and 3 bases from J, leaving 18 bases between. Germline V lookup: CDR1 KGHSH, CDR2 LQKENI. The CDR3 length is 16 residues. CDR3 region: CASSRGLWGGYTEAFF. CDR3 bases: TGTGCCAGCTCACGGGGACTTTGGGGGGGTTACACTGAAGCTTTCTTT.

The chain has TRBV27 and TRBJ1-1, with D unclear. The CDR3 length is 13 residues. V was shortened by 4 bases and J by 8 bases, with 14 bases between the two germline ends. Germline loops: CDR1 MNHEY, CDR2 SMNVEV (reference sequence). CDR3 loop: CASSSVGSTEAFF. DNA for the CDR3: TGTGCCAGCAGTTCCGTCGGGAGTACAGAAGCTTTCTTT.

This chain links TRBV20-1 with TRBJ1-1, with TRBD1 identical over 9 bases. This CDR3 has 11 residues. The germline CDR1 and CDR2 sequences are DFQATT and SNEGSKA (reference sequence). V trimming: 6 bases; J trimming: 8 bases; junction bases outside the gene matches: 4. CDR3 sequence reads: CSAKDRGEAFF. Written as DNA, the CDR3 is TGCAGTGCGAAGGACAGGGGAGAAGCTTTCTTT.

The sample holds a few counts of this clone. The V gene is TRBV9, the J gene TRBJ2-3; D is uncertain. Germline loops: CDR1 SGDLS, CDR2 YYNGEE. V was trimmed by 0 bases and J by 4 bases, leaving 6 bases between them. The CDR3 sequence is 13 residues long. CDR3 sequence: CASSVDLPDTQYF. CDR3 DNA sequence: TGTGCCAGCAGCGTAGACTTACCAGATACGCAGTATTTT.

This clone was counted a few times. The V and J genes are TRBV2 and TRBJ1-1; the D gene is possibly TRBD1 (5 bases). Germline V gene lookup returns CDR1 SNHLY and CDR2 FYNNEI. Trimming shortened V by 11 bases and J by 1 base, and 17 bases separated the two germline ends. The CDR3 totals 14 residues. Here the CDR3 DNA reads TGTGCCTCCCAGATGCGGGGGGGGAACACTGAAGCTTTCTTT. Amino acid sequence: CASQMRGGNTEAFF.

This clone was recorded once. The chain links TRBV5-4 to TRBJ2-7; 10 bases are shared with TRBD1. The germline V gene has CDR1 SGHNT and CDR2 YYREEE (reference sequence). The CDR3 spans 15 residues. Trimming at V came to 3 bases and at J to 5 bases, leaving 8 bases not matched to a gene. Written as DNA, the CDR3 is TGTGCCAGCAGCTCAAGGGGACAGGGGAATAACGAGCAGTACTTC. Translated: CASSSRGQGNNEQYF.

CDR3 DNA sequence: TGTGCCAGCAGCTTACCAGGGGGCGGGTCAAACACCATATATTTT. This codes for CASSLPGGGSNTIYF. V gene TRBV5-4 combines with J gene TRBJ1-3; 8 nucleotides line up with TRBD1. Germline trimming cut 2 bases from V and 6 bases from J; bases unmatched to any gene: 7. Germline-derived CDR1 and CDR2 are SGHNT and YYREEE (reference sequence). The CDR3 contains 15 residues. The whole variable domain, filled in from reference TRBV5-4 and TRBJ1-3, reads ETGVTQSPTHLIKTRGQQVTLRCSSQSGHNTVSWYQQALGQGPQFIFQYYREEENGRGNFPPRFSGLQFPNYSSELNVNALELDDSALYLCASSLPGGGSNTIYFGEGSWLTVV.